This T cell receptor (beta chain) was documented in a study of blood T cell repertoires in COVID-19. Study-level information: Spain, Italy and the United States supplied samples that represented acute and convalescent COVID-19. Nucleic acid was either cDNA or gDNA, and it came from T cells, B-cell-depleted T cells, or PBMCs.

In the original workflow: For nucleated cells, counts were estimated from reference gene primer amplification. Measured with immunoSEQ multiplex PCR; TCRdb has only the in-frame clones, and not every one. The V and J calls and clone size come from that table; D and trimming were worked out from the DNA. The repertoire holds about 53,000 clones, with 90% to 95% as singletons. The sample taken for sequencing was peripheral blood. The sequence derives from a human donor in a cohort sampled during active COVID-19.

The CDR3 loop is CASSLRTGLEAFF. The CDR3 nucleotides are TGCGCCAGCAGCCTTAGGACGGGACTTGAAGCTTTCTTT. The genes are TRBV4-3 and TRBJ1-1, with D possibly being TRBD1 (5 bases). This CDR3 contains 13 residues. The V end was cut by 4 bases, the J end by 7 bases, with 13 bases between. Germline loops: CDR1 LGHNA, CDR2 YSLEER.